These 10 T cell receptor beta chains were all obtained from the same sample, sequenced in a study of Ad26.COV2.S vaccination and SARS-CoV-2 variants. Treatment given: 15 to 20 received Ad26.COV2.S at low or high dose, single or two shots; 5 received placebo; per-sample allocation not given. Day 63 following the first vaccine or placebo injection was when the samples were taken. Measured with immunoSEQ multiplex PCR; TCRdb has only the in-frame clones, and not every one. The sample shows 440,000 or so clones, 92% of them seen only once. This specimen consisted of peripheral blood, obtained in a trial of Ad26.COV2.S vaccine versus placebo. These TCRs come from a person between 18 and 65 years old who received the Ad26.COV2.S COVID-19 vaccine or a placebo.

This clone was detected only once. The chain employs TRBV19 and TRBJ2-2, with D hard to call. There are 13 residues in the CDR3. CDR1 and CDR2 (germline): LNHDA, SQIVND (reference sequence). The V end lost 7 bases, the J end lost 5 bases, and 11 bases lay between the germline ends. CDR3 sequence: CASTPLATGELFF. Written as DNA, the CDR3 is TGTGCCAGTACTCCCCTCGCGACCGGGGAGCTGTTTTTT.

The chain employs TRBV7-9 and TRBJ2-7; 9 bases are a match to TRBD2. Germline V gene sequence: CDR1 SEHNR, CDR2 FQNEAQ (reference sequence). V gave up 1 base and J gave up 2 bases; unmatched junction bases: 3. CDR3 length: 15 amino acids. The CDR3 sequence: CASSLVRGGAYEQYF. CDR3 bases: TGTGCCAGCAGCTTAGTGCGGGGGGGTGCCTACGAGCAGTACTTC.

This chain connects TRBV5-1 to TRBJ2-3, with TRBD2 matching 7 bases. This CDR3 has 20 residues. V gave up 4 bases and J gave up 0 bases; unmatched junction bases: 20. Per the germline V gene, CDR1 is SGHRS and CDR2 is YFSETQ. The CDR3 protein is CASSHPSLAREQNSTDTQYF. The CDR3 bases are TGCGCCAGCAGCCATCCAAGTCTAGCGCGGGAGCAGAATAGCACAGATACGCAGTATTTT. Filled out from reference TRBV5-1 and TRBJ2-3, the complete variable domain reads KAGVTQTPRYLIKTRGQQVTLSCSPISGHRSVSWYQQTPGQGLQFLFEYFSETQRNKGNFPGRFSGRQFSNSRSEMNVSTLELGDSALYLCASSHPSLAREQNSTDTQYFGPGTRLTVL.

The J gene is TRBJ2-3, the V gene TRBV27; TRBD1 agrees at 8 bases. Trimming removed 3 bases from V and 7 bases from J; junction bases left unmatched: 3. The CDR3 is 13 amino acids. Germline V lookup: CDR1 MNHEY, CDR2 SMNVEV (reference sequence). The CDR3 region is CASSLGQAYTQYF. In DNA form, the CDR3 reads TGTGCCAGCAGTTTGGGACAGGCATATACGCAGTATTTT.

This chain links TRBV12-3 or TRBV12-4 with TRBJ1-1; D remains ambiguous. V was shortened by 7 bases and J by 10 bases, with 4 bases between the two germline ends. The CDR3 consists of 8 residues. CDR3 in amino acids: CASIPAFF. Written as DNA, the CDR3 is TGTGCCAGCATACCAGCTTTCTTT.

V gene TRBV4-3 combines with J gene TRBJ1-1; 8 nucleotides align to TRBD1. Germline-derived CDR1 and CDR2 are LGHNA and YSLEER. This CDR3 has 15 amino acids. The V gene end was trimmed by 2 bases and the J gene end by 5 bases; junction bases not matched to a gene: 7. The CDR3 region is CASSQFAGGRTEAFF. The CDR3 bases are TGCGCCAGCAGCCAATTCGCAGGGGGCAGGACTGAAGCTTTCTTT.

The CDR3 coding sequence is TGCAGCGTGACCCCGGGGCCCGCTGAAGCTTTCTTT. Translated, it gives CSVTPGPAEAFF. The gene calls are TRBV29-1 and TRBJ1-1; TRBD1 is a possible D gene (5 bases). Germline V gene data show CDR1 as SQVTM and CDR2 as ANQGSEA. Trimming left V 6 bases short and J 6 bases short, with 14 bases between. The CDR3 sequence is 12 residues long.

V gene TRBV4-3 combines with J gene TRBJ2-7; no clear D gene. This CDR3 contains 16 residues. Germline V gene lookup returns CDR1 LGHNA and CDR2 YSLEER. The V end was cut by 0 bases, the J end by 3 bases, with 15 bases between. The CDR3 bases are TGCGCCAGCAGCCAAGATAGGCAGGTGAACCTCTACGAGCAGTACTTC. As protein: CASSQDRQVNLYEQYF.

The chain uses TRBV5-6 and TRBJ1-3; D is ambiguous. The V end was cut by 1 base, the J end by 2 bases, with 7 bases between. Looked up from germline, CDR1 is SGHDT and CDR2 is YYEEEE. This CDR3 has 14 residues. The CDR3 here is CASSLFGAGNTIYF. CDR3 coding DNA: TGTGCCAGCAGCTTGTTCGGAGCTGGAAACACCATATATTTT.

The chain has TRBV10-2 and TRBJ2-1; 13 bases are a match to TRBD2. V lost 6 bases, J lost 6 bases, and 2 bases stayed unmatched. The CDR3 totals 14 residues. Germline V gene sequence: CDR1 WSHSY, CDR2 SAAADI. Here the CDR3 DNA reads TGCGCCAGCAGACTAGCGGGGGGGCTCAATGAGCAGTTCTTC. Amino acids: CASRLAGGLNEQFF.